These T cell receptor beta chains were read from a single sample in a study of blood T cell repertoires in COVID-19. Some clones are missing from TCRdb's copy, which holds only in-frame ones; the method was immunoSEQ multiplex PCR. The sample comprises roughly 140,000 clones, more than 65% of which are singletons, and 7.2% rests with the top ten. The source material was peripheral blood. Receptor source: a woman aged 45-65 years in a cohort sampled during active or convalescent COVID-19. CDR3s include the opening cysteine and the closing phenylalanine or tryptophan. A D gene is named only where the DNA matches it firmly. The listing skips clone size in some rows; elsewhere it reads once, few, many or a size class.

NA	TRBV5-5	TRBJ1-6	NA	TGTGCCAGCACCTTGATGGGAGCCCTCCACTTT	CASTLMGALHF
TRBD2	TRBV6-5	TRBJ2-7	NA	TGTGCCAGCAGTACCCGGGTTAGCGGGGGACCCAAACAGTACTTC	CASSTRVSGGPKQYF
NA	TRBV6-4	TRBJ2-7	once	TGTGCCAGCAGTGACAGGGGGTCTCTGGACTACGAGCAGTACTTC	CASSDRGSLDYEQYF
TRBD1	TRBV19	TRBJ1-6	NA	TGTGCCAGTAGTAACAGCCAGGGGGAAGCACCCCTCCACTTT	CASSNSQGEAPLHF
NA	TRBV7-2	TRBJ1-2	NA	TGTGCCAGCAGCTTAGCCGGGGGGTTCGGAAATGGCTACACCTTC	CASSLAGGFGNGYTF
TRBD1	TRBV19	TRBJ2-7	NA	TGTGCCAGTAACGGACAGGGGGTTCCCTACGAGCAGTACTTC	CASNGQGVPYEQYF
TRBD1	TRBV19	TRBJ1-5	NA	TGTGCCAGTAGACCGACAGGGGGGGAAGTAGTAAATCAGCCCCAGCATTTT	CASRPTGGEVVNQPQHF
TRBD1	TRBV28	TRBJ1-5	NA	TGTGCCAGCAGTCTTGTCTACACAGGGGTGGGGAATCAGCCCCAGCATTTT	CASSLVYTGVGNQPQHF
TRBD1	TRBV7-9	TRBJ2-7	NA	TGTGCCAGCAGCTACGTGCTCCGACAGGGAACCTACGAGCAGTACTTC	CASSYVLRQGTYEQYF
NA	TRBV11-2	TRBJ2-5	NA	TGTGCCAGCAGCACTATCCGGGCCCAGTACTTC	CASSTIRAQYF
NA	TRBV27	TRBJ1-1	NA	TGTGCCAGCAGCTCGCGCTTCGCCTACACTGAAGCTTTCTTT	CASSSRFAYTEAFF
TRBD1	TRBV5-1	TRBJ1-1	once	TGCGCCAGCAGGGTGGGACAGGGCATCATGAACACTGAAGCTTTCTTT	CASRVGQGIMNTEAFF
NA	TRBV27	TRBJ1-1	NA	TGTGCCAGCAGTTTCGGACAGATAGGGGACACTGAAGCTTTCTTT	CASSFGQIGDTEAFF
NA	TRBV7-3	TRBJ2-2	many	TGTGCCAGCAGCTTAAAGCTTGGGGAGCTGTTTTTT	CASSLKLGELFF
TRBD1	TRBV5-4	TRBJ2-5	few	TGTGCCAGCAGCTTGACGTTTGGACAGGGCCCATTCCCGGAGACCCAGTACTTC	CASSLTFGQGPFPETQYF
TRBD2	TRBV7-3	TRBJ2-3	NA	TGTGCCAGCAGCTTAACCGGGACTACACACACAGATACGCAGTATTTT	CASSLTGTTHTDTQYF
NA	TRBV2	TRBJ2-2	NA	TGTGCCAGCAGGATAGGGACATCACGCACCGGGGAGCTGTTTTTT	CASRIGTSRTGELFF
TRBD1	TRBV18	TRBJ1-1	many	TGTGCCAGCTCCCAAGGACAGGGATCTGAAGCTTTCTTT	CASSQGQGSEAFF
TRBD1	TRBV5-1	TRBJ1-2	NA	TGCGCCAGCAGCTCGGGACAGGGGGGATTCGCGGGTGGCTACACCTTC	CASSSGQGGFAGGYTF
NA	TRBV5-6	TRBJ1-1	NA	TGTGCCAGCAGTTGGGGGACTGAGAACACTGAAGCTTTCTTT	CASSWGTENTEAFF
TRBD1	TRBV28	TRBJ2-7	NA	TGTGCCAGCAGCGCCGCGGGACAGGGTAGTTTCTACGAGCAGTACTTC	CASSAAGQGSFYEQYF
TRBD1	TRBV30	TRBJ2-7	once	TGTGCCTGGAGTGACAGGGGGCTCACCTACGAGCAGTACTTC	CAWSDRGLTYEQYF
TRBD1	TRBV12-5	TRBJ2-1	NA	TGTGCTAGTGGTCGAGGACAGGGGGAGACCAATGAGCAGTTCTTC	CASGRGQGETNEQFF
TRBD2	TRBV7-9	TRBJ2-3	NA	TGTGCCAGCAGCTTAGTCCTAGCGGGACCGACAGATACGCAGTATTTT	CASSLVLAGPTDTQYF
TRBD1	TRBV7-8	TRBJ1-5	few	TGTGCCAGCAGCTTGGACAGGGGACCCCAGCATTTT	CASSLDRGPQHF
NA	TRBV7-3	TRBJ2-7	NA	TGTGCCAGCAGCCAGGACTCAAGCTCCTACGAGCAGTACTTC	CASSQDSSSYEQYF
TRBD1	TRBV4-1	TRBJ2-7	NA	TGCGCCAGCAGCCAAGTAGGACAGGGGTCCTACGAGCAGTACTTC	CASSQVGQGSYEQYF
TRBD2	TRBV5-6	TRBJ2-3	NA	TGTGCCAGCAGCTTGGGGAGGACTAGCGGGGTGATAGATACGCAGTATTTT	CASSLGRTSGVIDTQYF
NA	TRBV6-4	TRBJ2-1	NA	TGTGCCAGCAGTGACGGGGACAACAATGAGCAGTTCTTC	CASSDGDNNEQFF
TRBD1	TRBV6-5	TRBJ2-7	NA	TGTGCCAGCAGTTACTCGACGGGACAGGGATCCTACGAGCAGTACTTC	CASSYSTGQGSYEQYF
NA	TRBV19	TRBJ1-2	NA	TGTGCCAGTAGTTCGGCTACAGGGAACTATGGCTACACCTTC	CASSSATGNYGYTF
NA	TRBV6-6	TRBJ1-1	NA	TGTGCCAGCAGTTACGGTGGGGCCCCCGTTTCTTTCTTT	CASSYGGAPVSFF
NA	TRBV21-1	TRBJ1-2	NA	TGTGCCAGCAGAGGGGGGGACCCGACCTATGGCTACACCTTC	CASRGGDPTYGYTF
TRBD1	TRBV5-1	TRBJ2-7	NA	TGCGCCAGCAGCTTGTCGGTTGGACAGGGTCCCGAGCAGTACTTC	CASSLSVGQGPEQYF
NA	TRBV4-2	TRBJ1-3	few	TGTGCCAGCAGCCAAGATTGGGAGGGAGCTGGAAACACCATATATTTT	CASSQDWEGAGNTIYF
NA	TRBV3-1/TRBV3-2	TRBJ2-5	once	TGTGCCAGCAGCCAATACCGGGACAAACCCCAAGAGACCCAGTACTTC	CASSQYRDKPQETQYF
NA	TRBV12-3/TRBV12-4	TRBJ2-1	NA	TGTGCCAGCAGTGGTTCGGACAATGAGCAGTTCTTC	CASSGSDNEQFF